This T cell receptor (beta chain) was observed in a study of T-cell reconstitution after alpha-beta-depleted transplantation in children (dated by TCRdb to the mid-2010s). Background for the entire study: Using TCR repertoire profiling, the study quantitatively followed how T-cell immune reconstitution unfolded in children after TCRalphabeta/CD19-depleted allogeneic hematopoietic cell transplantation.

According to the study, the label for this sample's treatment or condition signals: allogeneic hematopoietic cell transplantation with graft depleted of TCRalphabeta T cells and CD19 B cells. The transplant recipients were children given TCRalphabeta/CD19-depleted allogeneic hematopoietic cell grafts. What the research found in general, with its limitations: Over the following months the frequencies of hyperexpanded clones went down, and after one year T-cell counts and TCRbeta diversity were mostly credited to newly produced T cells. The high TCRbeta diversity at day 60 in some patients was ascribed to recipient T cells and intrathymic progenitors that had survived conditioning. The apparently early alphabetaT-cell count recovery about two months after transplant was reportedly dependent on only several hundred rapidly expanded clones derived from non-depleted graft cells.

Trimming leaves V shorter by 4 bases and J shorter by 4 bases, with the junction holding 3 bases beyond the gene matches. CDR1 and CDR2 (LGHDT, YNNKEL) derive from the germline V gene (reference sequence). The CDR3 sequence holds 15 residues, the cysteine and phenylalanine included. The sequence is cut down to CDR3 DNA, 45 bases in frame from base 1. Libraries were made using PCR. The reads were generated on an Illumina HiSeq 2500. To normalize quantification of the TCRbeta repertoire, the TCR libraries were built with molecular barcoding that relied on unique molecular identifiers. The public reads were quality trimmed at Q25 with fastp and then assembled into clones with MiXCR by TCRdb, keeping productive beta chains. Merged by CDR3 protein, the rows form single entries marked with the most common genes and DNA. Present in this sample are about 420,000 distinct CDR3 sequences, around 15% of which were seen just once. Jointly, the top ten make up approximately 28% of the sample.

This clonotype was recorded a few times. Its binding antigen is unknown. No base quality values were provided; no much bigger clone lies one nucleotide off. The TCR was taken from a boy less than two years old who had a stem cell transplant for Wiskott-Aldrich syndrome, so the T cells may come from the graft donor. The material sequenced was PBMCs, mostly from graft donor cells, taken 360 days after TCRalphabeta/CD19-depleted stem cell transplant. The V and J genes are TRBV3-1 and TRBJ2-3, with 12 junctional bases fitting TRBD2. CDR3 loop: CASSLPSGRADTQYF. In nucleotides, the sequence is TGTGCCAGCAGCCTACCTAGCGGGAGGGCAGATACGCAGTATTTT.